This is a list of T cell receptor beta chains from one sample in a study of T cells in Graves' hyperthyroidism and ophthalmopathy. A single record per CDR3 protein comes from TCRdb applying MiXCR to the multiplex PCR reads. The profile shows about 160,000 distinct CDR3 sequences, about 9.4% of them singletons. The specimen was blood. These receptors were obtained from a woman younger than 35 with Graves' hyperthyroidism that later progressed to Graves' ophthalmopathy. CDR3s include the opening cysteine and the closing phenylalanine or tryptophan. Fields, in order: V gene, J gene, D gene, clone size, CDR3 protein, CDR3 DNA. D genes are given only for firm matches. Size values are once, few and many counts, or a class for expanded clones, and some rows have none.

v_call: TRBV14; j_call: TRBJ2-2; d_call: TRBD2; clone_size: many; cdr3_aa: CASSQDRGGKTGELFF; cdr3_nt: TGTGCCAGCAGCCAAGATAGGGGAGGGAAGACCGGGGAGCTGTTTTTT
v_call: TRBV5-5; j_call: TRBJ1-1; d_call: NA; clone_size: many; cdr3_aa: CASSIRTDMNTEAFF; cdr3_nt: TGTGCCAGCAGCATCCGGACGGATATGAACACTGAAGCTTTCTTT
v_call: TRBV5-5; j_call: TRBJ2-1; d_call: TRBD2; clone_size: NA; cdr3_aa: CASSLPGLAGWGEQFF; cdr3_nt: TGTGCCAGCAGCTTGCCGGGACTAGCGGGATGGGGTGAGCAGTTCTTC
v_call: TRBV5-8; j_call: TRBJ2-1; d_call: NA; clone_size: many; cdr3_aa: CASSREYRDNEQFF; cdr3_nt: TGTGCCAGCAGCCGGGAGTACAGGGACAATGAGCAGTTCTTC
v_call: TRBV4-2; j_call: TRBJ2-7; d_call: NA; clone_size: many; cdr3_aa: CASSPTGRNSYEQYF; cdr3_nt: TGTGCCAGCAGCCCTACAGGGCGTAACTCCTACGAGCAGTACTTC
v_call: TRBV20-1; j_call: TRBJ2-5; d_call: TRBD2; clone_size: many; cdr3_aa: CSAWGLAGGQETQYF; cdr3_nt: TGCAGTGCTTGGGGGCTAGCGGGGGGGCAAGAGACCCAGTACTTC
v_call: TRBV4-1; j_call: TRBJ1-5; d_call: NA; clone_size: NA; cdr3_aa: CASSHRFNSNQPQHF; cdr3_nt: TGCGCCAGCAGCCACAGGTTTAATAGCAATCAGCCCCAGCATTTT
v_call: TRBV7-2; j_call: TRBJ2-3; d_call: NA; clone_size: many; cdr3_aa: CASSWTDTQYF; cdr3_nt: TGTGCCAGCAGCTGGACAGATACGCAGTATTTT
v_call: TRBV19; j_call: TRBJ1-1; d_call: NA; clone_size: many; cdr3_aa: CASSAGEAFF; cdr3_nt: TGTGCCAGTAGTGCGGGTGAAGCTTTCTTT
v_call: TRBV11-2; j_call: TRBJ2-1; d_call: NA; clone_size: many; cdr3_aa: CASSEQFDEQFF; cdr3_nt: TGTGCCAGCAGCGAACAGTTCGATGAGCAGTTCTTC
v_call: TRBV2; j_call: TRBJ2-5; d_call: NA; clone_size: many; cdr3_aa: CASTGAGGEFQETQYF; cdr3_nt: TGTGCCAGCACAGGGGCAGGTGGGGAGTTTCAAGAGACCCAGTACTTC
v_call: TRBV27; j_call: TRBJ2-7; d_call: TRBD1; clone_size: many; cdr3_aa: CASSHTGQGAEQYF; cdr3_nt: TGTGCCAGCAGCCATACGGGACAGGGGGCCGAGCAGTACTTC
v_call: TRBV4-1; j_call: TRBJ2-3; d_call: NA; clone_size: few; cdr3_aa: CASSQGRRADTQYF; cdr3_nt: TGCGCCAGCAGCCAAGGAAGGAGGGCAGATACGCAGTATTTT